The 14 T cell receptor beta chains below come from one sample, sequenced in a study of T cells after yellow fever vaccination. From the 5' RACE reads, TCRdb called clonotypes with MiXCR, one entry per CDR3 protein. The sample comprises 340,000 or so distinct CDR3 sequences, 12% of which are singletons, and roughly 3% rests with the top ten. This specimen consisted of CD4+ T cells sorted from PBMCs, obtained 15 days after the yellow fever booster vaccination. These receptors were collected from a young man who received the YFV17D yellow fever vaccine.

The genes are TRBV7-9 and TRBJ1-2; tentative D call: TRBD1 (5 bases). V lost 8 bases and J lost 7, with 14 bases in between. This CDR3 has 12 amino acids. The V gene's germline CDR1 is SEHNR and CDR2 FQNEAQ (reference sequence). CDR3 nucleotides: TGTGCCAGCCCCGACCGTAGGGGTGGCTACACCTTC. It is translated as CASPDRRGGYTF.

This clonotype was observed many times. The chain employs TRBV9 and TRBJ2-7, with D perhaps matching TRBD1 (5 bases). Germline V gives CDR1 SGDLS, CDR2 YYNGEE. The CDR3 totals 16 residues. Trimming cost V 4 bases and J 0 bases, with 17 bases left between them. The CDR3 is CASSPRTSRSSYEQYV. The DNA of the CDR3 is TGTGCCAGCAGCCCCCGGACATCCCGGAGCTCCTACGAGCAGTACGTC.

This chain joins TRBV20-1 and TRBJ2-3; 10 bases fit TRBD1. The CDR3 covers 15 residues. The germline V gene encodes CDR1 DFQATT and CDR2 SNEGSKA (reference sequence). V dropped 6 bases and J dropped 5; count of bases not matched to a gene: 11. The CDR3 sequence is CSATGQGYSQDTQYF. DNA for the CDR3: TGCAGTGCAACGGGACAGGGGTATTCCCAAGATACGCAGTATTTT.

CDR3 residues: CASGTSGGTDTQYF. The CDR3 DNA sequence: TGTGCCAGCGGGACCAGCGGGGGGACAGATACGCAGTATTTT. The chain combines TRBV12-3 or TRBV12-4 with TRBJ2-3; TRBD2 matches at 9 bases. V lost 8 bases, J lost 3 bases, and 6 bases stayed unmatched. The CDR3 loop spans 14 amino acids.

The CDR3 sequence: CASSPLATDTQYF. DNA of the CDR3: TGTGCCAGCAGTCCCTTAGCCACAGATACGCAGTATTTT. This sequence joins TRBV4-2 and TRBJ2-3; D not resolved. CDR3 length: 13 residues. In germline, CDR1 is LGHNA, CDR2 YNFKEQ. The V end lost 6 bases, the J end lost 2 bases, and 9 bases lay between the germline ends.

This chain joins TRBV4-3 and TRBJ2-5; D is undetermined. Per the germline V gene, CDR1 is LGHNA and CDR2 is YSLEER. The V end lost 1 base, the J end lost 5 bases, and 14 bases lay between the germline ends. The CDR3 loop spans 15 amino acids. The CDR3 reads CASSQAPSPWETQYF. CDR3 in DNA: TGCGCCAGCAGCCAAGCTCCCAGCCCCTGGGAGACCCAGTACTTC.

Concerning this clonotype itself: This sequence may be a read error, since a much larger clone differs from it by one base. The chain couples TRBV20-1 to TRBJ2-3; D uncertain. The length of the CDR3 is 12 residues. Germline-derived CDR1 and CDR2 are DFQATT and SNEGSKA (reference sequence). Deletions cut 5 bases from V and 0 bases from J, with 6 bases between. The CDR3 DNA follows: TGCAGTGCTCCTTGGAGCACAGATACGCAGTATTTT. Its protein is CSAPWSTDTQYF.

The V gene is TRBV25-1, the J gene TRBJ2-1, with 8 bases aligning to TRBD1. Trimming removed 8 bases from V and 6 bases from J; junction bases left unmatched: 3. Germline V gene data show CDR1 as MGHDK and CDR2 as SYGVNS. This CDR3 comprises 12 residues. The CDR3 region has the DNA TGTGCCAGCCACAGGGGGAGCAATGAGCAGTTCTTC. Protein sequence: CASHRGSNEQFF. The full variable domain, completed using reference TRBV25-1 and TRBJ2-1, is EADIYQTPRYLVIGTGKKITLECSQTMGHDKMYWYQQDPGMELHLIHYSYGVNSTEKGDLSSESTVSRIRTEHFPLTLESARPSHTSQYLCASHRGSNEQFFGPGTRLTVL.

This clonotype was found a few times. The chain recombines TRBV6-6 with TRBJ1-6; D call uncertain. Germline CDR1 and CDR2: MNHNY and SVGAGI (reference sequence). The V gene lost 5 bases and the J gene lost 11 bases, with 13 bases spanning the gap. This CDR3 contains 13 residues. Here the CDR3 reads CASSDGGGAPLHF. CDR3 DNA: TGTGCCAGCAGTGACGGCGGCGGGGCACCCCTCCACTTT.

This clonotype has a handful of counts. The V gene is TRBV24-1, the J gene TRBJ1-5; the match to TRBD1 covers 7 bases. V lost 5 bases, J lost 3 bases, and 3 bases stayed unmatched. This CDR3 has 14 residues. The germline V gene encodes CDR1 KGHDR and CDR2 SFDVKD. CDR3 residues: CATSVDRANQPQHF. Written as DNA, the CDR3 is TGTGCCACCAGTGTTGACAGGGCCAATCAGCCCCAGCATTTT.

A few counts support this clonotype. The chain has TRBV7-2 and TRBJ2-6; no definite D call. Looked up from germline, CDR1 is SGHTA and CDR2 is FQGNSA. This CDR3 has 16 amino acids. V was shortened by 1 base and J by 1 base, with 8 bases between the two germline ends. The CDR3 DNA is TGTGCCAGCAGCTTAGGGCAGGCGTCTGGGGCCAACGTCCTGACTTTC. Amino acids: CASSLGQASGANVLTF.

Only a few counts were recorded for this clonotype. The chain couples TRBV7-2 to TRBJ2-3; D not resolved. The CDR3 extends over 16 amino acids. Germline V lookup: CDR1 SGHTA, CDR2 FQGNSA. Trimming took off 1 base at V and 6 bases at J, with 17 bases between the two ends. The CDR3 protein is CASSLVLRLQPDTQYF. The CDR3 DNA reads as TGTGCCAGCAGCTTAGTCCTTCGGCTCCAGCCGGATACGCAGTATTTT.

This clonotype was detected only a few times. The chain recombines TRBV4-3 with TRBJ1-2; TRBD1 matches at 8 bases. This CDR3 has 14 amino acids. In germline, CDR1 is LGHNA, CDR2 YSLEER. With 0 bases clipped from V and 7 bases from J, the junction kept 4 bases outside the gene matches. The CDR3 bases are TGCGCCAGCAGCCAAGATCGGCAGGGGGCTGGCTACACCTTC. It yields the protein CASSQDRQGAGYTF.

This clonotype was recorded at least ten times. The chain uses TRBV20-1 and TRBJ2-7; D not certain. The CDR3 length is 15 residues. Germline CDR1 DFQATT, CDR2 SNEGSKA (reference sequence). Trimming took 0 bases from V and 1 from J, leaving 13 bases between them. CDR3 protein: CSARDPKVGSYEQYV. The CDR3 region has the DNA TGCAGTGCTAGAGATCCTAAGGTAGGGTCCTACGAGCAGTACGTC.